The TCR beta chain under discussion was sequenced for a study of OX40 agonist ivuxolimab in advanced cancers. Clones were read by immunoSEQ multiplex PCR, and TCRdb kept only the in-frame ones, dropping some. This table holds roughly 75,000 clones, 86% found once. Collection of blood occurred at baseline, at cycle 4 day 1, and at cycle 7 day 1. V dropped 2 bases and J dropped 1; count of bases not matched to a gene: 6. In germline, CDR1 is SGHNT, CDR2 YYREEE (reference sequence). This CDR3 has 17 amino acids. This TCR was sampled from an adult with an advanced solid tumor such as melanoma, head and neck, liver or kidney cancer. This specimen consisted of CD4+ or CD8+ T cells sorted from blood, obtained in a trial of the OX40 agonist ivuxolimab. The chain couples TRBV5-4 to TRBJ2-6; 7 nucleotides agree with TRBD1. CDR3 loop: CASSFGRGWSGANVLTF. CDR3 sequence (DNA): TGTGCCAGCAGCTTTGGCAGGGGGTGGTCTGGGGCCAACGTCCTGACTTTC.